The 6 T cell receptor beta chains below all came from one sample that was sequenced in a study of cytomegalovirus exposure and HLA in healthy donors. The study ran its PCR with 60 Vbeta and 13 Jbeta primers. Data came from immunoSEQ multiplex PCR; TCRdb stores just in-frame clones and leaves some out. The sample has 150,000 to 200,000 clones, roughly 85% seen once. Sequences were obtained from PBMCs. The receptors stem from a man between 18 and 29 years old in good health and CMV-seropositive.

The rearrangement links TRBV5-4 to TRBJ1-1, with 8 bases that match TRBD1. The V gene's germline CDR1 is SGHNT and CDR2 YYREEE (reference sequence). CDR3 size: 14 residues. Trimming at V came to 2 bases and at J to 5 bases, leaving 5 bases not matched to a gene. For the CDR3, the DNA is TGTGCCAGCAGCTTAGACAGGGGTATGACTGAAGCTTTCTTT. It translates to CASSLDRGMTEAFF.

The chain combines TRBV7-9 with TRBJ1-5; a weak D match, TRBD1 (5 bases). The germline gives CDR1 SEHNR, CDR2 FQNEAQ (reference sequence). The V end was cut by 5 bases, the J end by 7 bases, with 12 bases between. This CDR3 contains 13 residues. CDR3 residues: CASSPDIRQPQHF. The CDR3 bases are TGTGCCAGCAGCCCGGACATCAGGCAGCCCCAGCATTTT.

The J gene is TRBJ2-3, the V gene TRBV27; D gene ambiguous. The germline V and J ends were trimmed by 6 bases and 0 bases, with 10 bases remaining between them. The germline V gene encodes CDR1 MNHEY and CDR2 SMNVEV (reference sequence). The CDR3 covers 14 residues. The CDR3 loop reads CASSLSASTDTQYF. CDR3 sequence (DNA): TGTGCCAGCAGCCTCAGTGCTAGCACAGATACGCAGTATTTT.

This clone was observed a few times. V gene TRBV7-2 combines with J gene TRBJ2-1, with D maybe TRBD2 (6 bases). The CDR3 has 15 amino acids. Germline V gene lookup returns CDR1 SGHTA and CDR2 FQGNSA. Trimming removed 6 bases at V and 1 base at J, with 13 bases between. CDR3 sequence reads: CASRQSGFSYNEQFF. Here the CDR3 DNA reads TGTGCCAGCAGACAAAGCGGGTTTTCCTACAATGAGCAGTTCTTC. The whole variable domain, remainder taken from reference TRBV7-2 and TRBJ2-1, is GAGVSQSPSNKVTEKGKDVELRCDPISGHTALYWYRQSLGQGLEFLIYFQGNSAPDKSGLPSDRFSAERTGGSVSTLTIQRTQQEDSAVYLCASRQSGFSYNEQFFGPGTRLTVL.

This clone was counted once. The chain joins TRBV5-6 to TRBJ1-3; D perhaps matches TRBD1 (6 bases). V dropped 2 bases and J dropped 2 bases, with 11 bases sitting between them. Germline V gives CDR1 SGHDT, CDR2 YYEEEE. The CDR3 is 15 residues long. The chain's CDR3 is CASSLISGAGNTIYF. The CDR3 bases are TGTGCCAGCAGCTTAATCTCAGGGGCTGGAAACACCATATATTTT.

The V gene is TRBV30, the J gene TRBJ2-7; D may be TRBD1 (6 bases). The germline V gene encodes CDR1 GTSNPN and CDR2 SVGIG (reference sequence). CDR3 size: 16 residues. With 2 bases removed from V and 0 bases from J, the gap between germline ends came to 17 bases. The CDR3 coding sequence is TGTGCCTGGAGTCGCATAACAGGGATATACTCCTACGAGCAGTACTTC. Translation gives CAWSRITGIYSYEQYF.